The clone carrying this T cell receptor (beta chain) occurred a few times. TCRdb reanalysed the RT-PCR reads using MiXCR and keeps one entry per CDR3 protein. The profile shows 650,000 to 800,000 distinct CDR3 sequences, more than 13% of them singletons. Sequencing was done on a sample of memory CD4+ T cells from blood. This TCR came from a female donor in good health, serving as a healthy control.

In nucleotides, the CDR3 is TGCAGCGTGGAGACAGGGACCAAGCAGTACTTC. Translation gives CSVETGTKQYF. The chain couples TRBV29-1 to TRBJ2-7; 7 bases map to TRBD1. The length of the CDR3 is 11 residues. Trimming at V came to 6 bases and at J to 8 bases, leaving 7 bases not matched to a gene. Germline lookup yields CDR1 SQVTM and CDR2 ANQGSEA.